These 30 T cell receptor beta chains were all obtained from the same sample, sequenced in a study of lymphopenia after photon versus proton radiotherapy. Here immunoSEQ multiplex PCR was the method, and the copy in TCRdb shows in-frame clones only, minus some. The data hold 25,000 to 30,000 clones, with 81% observed a single time. This sample comprised peripheral blood, obtained from a patient treated with photon-based radiotherapy. The receptor source for this set is a man aged 45-65 years with gastric cancer.

The chain combines TRBV5-6 with TRBJ2-4; 9 bases are a match to TRBD1. From germline, CDR1 is SGHDT and CDR2 YYEEEE. CDR3 length equals 14 residues. J was trimmed by 8 bases and V by 2 bases; bases with no gene match: 5. CDR3 DNA sequence: TGTGCCAGCAGCTTTGGACAGGGGCGAGACATTCAGTACTTC. It specifies CASSFGQGRDIQYF.

The J gene is TRBJ2-2, the V gene TRBV18, with D unclear. With 6 bases removed from V and 4 bases from J, the gap between germline ends came to 12 bases. Germline values: CDR1 KGHSH, CDR2 LQKENI. The length of the CDR3 is 14 residues. The CDR3 sequence is CASSVQRGTGELFF. CDR3 bases: TGTGCCAGCTCGGTTCAGCGCGGCACCGGGGAGCTGTTTTTT.

This clone showed up many times. This chain links TRBV11-3 with TRBJ1-1; D is unclear. The V end lost 2 bases, the J end lost 4 bases, and 8 bases lay between the germline ends. The germline V gene has CDR1 SGHNT and CDR2 YENEEA. The CDR3 is made up of 13 amino acids. The CDR3 here is CASSLMGFTEAFF. In DNA form, the CDR3 reads TGTGCCAGCAGCTTAATGGGGTTCACTGAAGCTTTCTTT.

The V gene is TRBV7-2, the J gene TRBJ2-5, with a weak D call TRBD2 (5 bases). V was pared by 3 bases and J by 5 bases, with 7 bases between. CDR1 and CDR2 from the germline V gene are SGHTA and FQGNSA. The length of the CDR3 is 12 residues. The CDR3 reads CASSFRGETQYF. The CDR3 DNA is TGTGCCAGCAGCTTTAGAGGGGAGACCCAGTACTTC. Complete variable domain (other parts from reference TRBV7-2 and TRBJ2-5): GAGVSQSPSNKVTEKGKDVELRCDPISGHTALYWYRQSLGQGLEFLIYFQGNSAPDKSGLPSDRFSAERTGGSVSTLTIQRTQQEDSAVYLCASSFRGETQYFGPGTRLLVL.

V usage is TRBV11-2 and J usage is TRBJ2-2, with a weak D call TRBD1 (5 bases). CDR1 and CDR2 (germline): SGHAT, FQNNGV. Trimming stripped 5 bases from V and 1 base from J, with 14 bases between. CDR3 length: 16 residues. CDR3 bases: TGTGCCAGCAGCCTTATGGGGCGGCGGAACACCGGGGAGCTGTTTTTT. The encoded protein is CASSLMGRRNTGELFF.

The chain couples TRBV14 to TRBJ2-2, with D unresolved. Germline V lookup: CDR1 SGHDN, CDR2 FVKESK. This CDR3 contains 13 residues. With 0 bases removed from V and 6 bases from J, the gap between germline ends came to 5 bases. The CDR3 is CASSQDTAGELFF. The CDR3 DNA reads as TGTGCCAGCAGCCAAGATACAGCCGGGGAGCTGTTTTTT.

The gene calls are TRBV11-2 and TRBJ2-3; 12 bases align to TRBD2. J lost 6 bases, V lost 4 bases, and 5 bases had no gene match. In germline, CDR1 is SGHAT, CDR2 FQNNGV. The CDR3 loop spans 15 amino acids. CDR3 residues: CASSWTSGARDTQYF. As DNA, the CDR3 is TGTGCCAGCAGCTGGACTAGCGGGGCTAGGGATACGCAGTATTTT.

The rearrangement links TRBV10-2 to TRBJ2-5; 9 bases map to TRBD2. J lost 1 base, V lost 8 bases, and 5 bases had no gene match. Germline V gene lookup returns CDR1 WSHSY and CDR2 SAAADI. This CDR3 contains 14 residues. CDR3 nucleotide sequence: TGCGCCAGCTCGCCTAGCGGGGTCCAAGAGACCCAGTACTTC. It encodes CASSPSGVQETQYF.

The V gene is TRBV5-4, the J gene TRBJ2-6; TRBD1 or TRBD2 may be the D gene (5 bases each). The V end was cut by 3 bases, the J end by 4 bases, with 17 bases between. Germline V gene sequence: CDR1 SGHNT, CDR2 YYREEE (reference sequence). This CDR3 is 17 amino acids long. For the CDR3, the DNA is TGTGCCAGCAGCTCCCCCGGGACCTCCCGAGGGGCCAACGTCCTGACTTTC. Translating gives CASSSPGTSRGANVLTF.

The gene calls are TRBV10-3 and TRBJ1-4; D possibly corresponds to TRBD1 (6 bases). V lost 3 bases and J 8 bases, leaving 7 bases between the germline ends. The CDR3 length is 12 residues. Germline lookup yields CDR1 ENHRY and CDR2 SYGVKD. The CDR3 region has the DNA TGTGCCATCAGTGACAGGGGCGAAAAACTGTTTTTT. This encodes CAISDRGEKLFF.

The chain employs TRBV11-2 and TRBJ1-6; TRBD1 matches 8 bases. Germline CDR1 reads SGHAT; CDR2 reads FQNNGV. The CDR3 covers 15 residues. Trimming at V came to 5 bases and at J to 7 bases, leaving 7 bases not matched to a gene. For the CDR3, the DNA is TGTGCCAGCAGCCATTCGGGACAGGAGAATTCACCCCTCCACTTT. Its translation: CASSHSGQENSPLHF.

This clone counts as medium-sized. The rearrangement joins TRBV5-1 to TRBJ1-2; the D gene is possibly TRBD1 (6 bases). Germline V gene data show CDR1 as SGHRS and CDR2 as YFSETQ. This CDR3 contains 14 residues. The V and J ends lost 5 bases and 5 bases respectively, with 16 bases between them. CDR3 nucleotides: TGCGCCAGCAGTCATAACGGACAGCCTTATGGCTACACCTTC. Protein: CASSHNGQPYGYTF.

This clone was detected only once. The gene calls are TRBV7-2 and TRBJ2-2, with a possible D match to TRBD2 (6 bases). Germline CDR1 and CDR2: SGHTA and FQGNSA. CDR3 length: 13 amino acids. The V end lost 4 bases, the J end lost 8 bases, and 11 bases lay between the germline ends. The CDR3 spells CASSSWGEGELFF. The CDR3 nucleotides read TGTGCCAGCAGCTCCTGGGGGGAAGGGGAGCTGTTTTTT.

The chain has TRBV7-2 and TRBJ1-5; D is undetermined. Trimming cost V 1 base and J 2 bases, with 9 bases left between them. CDR1 and CDR2 (germline): SGHTA, FQGNSA. The CDR3 has 15 amino acids. CDR3 region: CASSLGSTGNQPQHF. In DNA form, the CDR3 reads TGTGCCAGCAGCTTAGGTTCGACGGGCAATCAGCCCCAGCATTTT.

The chain couples TRBV5-1 to TRBJ1-2, with D tentatively TRBD1 (5 bases). The germline V gene encodes CDR1 SGHRS and CDR2 YFSETQ. The V end was cut by 4 bases, the J end by 3 bases, with 10 bases between. This CDR3 contains 13 residues. DNA of the CDR3: TGCGCCAGCAGCATCGGCAGGGACTATGGCTACACCTTC. Protein sequence: CASSIGRDYGYTF.

The chain carries TRBV12-5 and TRBJ1-1; 7 nucleotides line up with TRBD1. Germline CDR1 reads LGHNT; CDR2 reads FRNRAP. CDR3 length: 12 amino acids. J gave up 5 bases and V 7 bases, and 4 bases lay outside the gene matches. CDR3 in DNA: TGTGCTAGTGAGGGGGCGCGTACTGAAGCTTTCTTT. Its protein product is CASEGARTEAFF.

The chain recombines TRBV5-1 with TRBJ1-6; D not certain. CDR3 size: 15 residues. V lost 0 bases to trimming and J lost 9 bases, with 13 bases between them. Germline V gene lookup returns CDR1 SGHRS and CDR2 YFSETQ. Written as DNA, the CDR3 is TGCGCCAGCAGCTTGGATGGGTACGGTGGTTCACCCCTCCACTTT. Translating it yields CASSLDGYGGSPLHF.

The V call is TRBV6-1, the J call TRBJ1-1, with D possibly matching TRBD1 (5 bases). This CDR3 comprises 14 residues. From germline, CDR1 is MNHNS and CDR2 SASEGT. With 7 bases removed from V and 5 bases from J, the gap between germline ends came to 17 bases. Written as DNA, the CDR3 is TGTGCCAGCACTACGACATGGGGGGGGACTGAAGCTTTCTTT. It codes for CASTTTWGGTEAFF.

The V call is TRBV7-2, the J call TRBJ2-3; tentative D call: TRBD2 (6 bases). Germline CDR1 reads SGHTA; CDR2 reads FQGNSA. The CDR3 loop spans 15 amino acids. The ends were cut back, 2 bases at V and 0 bases at J, with 9 bases in the middle. The CDR3 coding sequence is TGTGCCAGCAGCTTACTAGCGACTAGCACAGATACGCAGTATTTT. Its translation: CASSLLATSTDTQYF.

The chain links TRBV11-2 to TRBJ1-5, with unresolved D. The V gene's germline CDR1 is SGHAT and CDR2 FQNNGV. V lost 1 base and J lost 4, with 8 bases in between. The CDR3 runs 14 residues. The CDR3 coding sequence is TGTGCCAGCAGCTTAGCGGGCAGGAATCAGCCCCAGCATTTT. This codes for CASSLAGRNQPQHF.

The chain has TRBV6-6 and TRBJ2-1; D may match TRBD1 or TRBD2 (5 bases each). V was shortened by 7 bases and J by 5 bases, with 12 bases between the two germline ends. The CDR3 consists of 13 residues. CDR1 is MNHNY and CDR2 is SVGAGI in the germline V gene (reference sequence). CDR3 region: CASTQRTHNEQFF. The CDR3 DNA reads as TGTGCCAGCACCCAGCGGACACACAATGAGCAGTTCTTC.

The chain links TRBV4-3 to TRBJ2-2; D ambiguous. The germline gives CDR1 LGHNA, CDR2 YSLEER. V lost 0 bases and J 3 bases, leaving 11 bases between the germline ends. The CDR3 has 16 amino acids. CDR3 DNA sequence: TGCGCCAGCAGCCAAGATTTTTATGGGGACACCGGGGAGCTGTTTTTT. Protein product: CASSQDFYGDTGELFF.

In this sample, this clone turned up many times. The chain couples TRBV7-2 to TRBJ1-1, with D maybe TRBD1 (5 bases). CDR3 length: 12 residues. CDR1 and CDR2 from the germline V gene are SGHTA and FQGNSA. Trimming took 1 base from V and 8 from J, leaving 8 bases between them. The CDR3: CASSLGTPEAFF. DNA for the CDR3: TGTGCCAGCAGCTTAGGGACACCCGAAGCTTTCTTT. The variable domain in full, completed from reference TRBV7-2 and TRBJ1-1, reads GAGVSQSPSNKVTEKGKDVELRCDPISGHTALYWYRQSLGQGLEFLIYFQGNSAPDKSGLPSDRFSAERTGGSVSTLTIQRTQQEDSAVYLCASSLGTPEAFFGQGTRLTVV.

The J gene is TRBJ2-7, the V gene TRBV5-1; maybe TRBD1 (5 bases). Germline CDR1 SGHRS, CDR2 YFSETQ. The CDR3 extends over 13 amino acids. The germline V and J ends were trimmed by 5 bases and 5 bases, with 14 bases remaining between them. CDR3 sequence reads: CASRRGRFDEQYV. The CDR3, as DNA: TGCGCCAGCAGAAGGGGTAGGTTCGACGAGCAGTACGTC.

The chain is built from TRBV7-2 and TRBJ1-2, with TRBD1 as a possible D gene (5 bases). The CDR3 has 14 amino acids. Trimming took 5 bases from V and 2 from J, leaving 12 bases between them. Germline V gives CDR1 SGHTA, CDR2 FQGNSA. DNA of the CDR3: TGTGCCAGCAGCGTAGACCAGGGCAACTATGGCTACACCTTC. Translating gives CASSVDQGNYGYTF.

The rearrangement joins TRBV5-1 to TRBJ2-5, with TRBD2 matching over 12 bases. The germline V gene encodes CDR1 SGHRS and CDR2 YFSETQ. Germline trimming cut 4 bases from V and 1 base from J; bases unmatched to any gene: 5. The CDR3 runs to 16 residues. The CDR3 spells CASSHATSGGQETQYF. The CDR3 coding sequence is TGCGCCAGCAGCCACGCGACTAGCGGGGGCCAAGAGACCCAGTACTTC. The complete variable domain, with remaining parts taken from reference TRBV5-1 and TRBJ2-5, reads KAGVTQTPRYLIKTRGQQVTLSCSPISGHRSVSWYQQTPGQGLQFLFEYFSETQRNKGNFPGRFSGRQFSNSRSEMNVSTLELGDSALYLCASSHATSGGQETQYFGPGTRLLVL.

This sequence joins TRBV7-2 and TRBJ2-7; a weak D match, TRBD2 (7 bases). Per germline, CDR1 SGHTA and CDR2 FQGNSA. The V gene lost 5 bases and the J gene lost 6 bases, with 14 bases spanning the gap. The CDR3 consists of 13 residues. The CDR3: CASSRWGGLEQYF. The CDR3 bases are TGTGCCAGCAGCCGTTGGGGGGGGCTCGAGCAGTACTTC. The full variable domain, in which reference TRBV7-2 and TRBJ2-7 provide the parts outside the CDR3, is GAGVSQSPSNKVTEKGKDVELRCDPISGHTALYWYRQSLGQGLEFLIYFQGNSAPDKSGLPSDRFSAERTGGSVSTLTIQRTQQEDSAVYLCASSRWGGLEQYFGPGTRLTVT.

This clone was seen a single time. The CDR3 loop reads CASSLGNNYGYTF. CDR3 sequence (DNA): TGCGCCAGCAGCTTGGGGAATAACTATGGCTACACCTTC. The V and J genes are TRBV5-1 and TRBJ1-2, with unresolved D. This CDR3 is built from 13 residues. Germline V gene data show CDR1 as SGHRS and CDR2 as YFSETQ. The V gene lost 0 bases and the J gene lost 1 base, with 4 bases spanning the gap.

Only one count was recorded for this clone. The chain uses TRBV6-1 and TRBJ2-3, with D perhaps TRBD2 (5 bases). Germline lookup yields CDR1 MNHNS and CDR2 SASEGT. The CDR3 extends over 15 amino acids. The V gene lost 2 bases and the J gene lost 0 bases, with 9 bases spanning the gap. The CDR3 bases are TGTGCCAGCAGTGAATGGAGGCCTAGCACAGATACGCAGTATTTT. It codes for CASSEWRPSTDTQYF.

The chain carries TRBV30 and TRBJ2-5; perhaps TRBD2 as D (7 bases). The CDR3 is made up of 13 amino acids. CDR1 and CDR2 from the germline V gene are GTSNPN and SVGIG (reference sequence). Between the trimmed V and J ends, which lost 4 bases and 6 bases, there was a span of 15 bases. For the CDR3, the DNA is TGTGCCTGGACCCTGGGGGGGGCGAAGACCCAGTACTTC. This sequence encodes CAWTLGGAKTQYF.